This entry describes one T cell receptor beta chain. What antigen it recognizes has not been identified. Base qualities are missing; no much larger clone stands one base away. The TCR beta CDR3 regions were amplified from the RNA transcripts. The TCR CDR3 was subjected to a first round of RT-PCR using the HTBI primer set and the Qiagen OneStep RT-PCR kit. Libraries were constructed in a second round of multiplex PCR, after which size selection and purification were performed. Libraries were sequenced paired-end with 100 bp reads on an Illumina HiSeq2000. For the original study's pipeline: SOAPnuke was used to process the raw data, with reads discarded if the reads contained adapters or uncalled bases, had a mean Phred below 15, or lacked an exact constant-primer or identifier match. High-quality paired reads were merged using COPE v1.2.5, and each unique nucleotide sequence was defined as a clonotype. Clonotypes were aligned to IMGT TRBV, TRBD and TRBJ reference segments using MiTCR v1.1. Analysis was restricted to V-J combinations with a frequency above 0.0001, which covered approximately 99% of repertoires. The TCS score was defined as the ratio of F50 (clonal expansion) to E x V (chaos), calculated using BLOSUM62-based TCRdist between CDR3 peptides within each V-J. Welch's t-statistics and random forest reduced some 510 V-J features to roughly 13, which were used in a naive Bayes classifier (R e1071). The Morisita-Horn index was used to measure how similar the thyroid and blood repertoires were. Starting from the raw public reads, TCRdb applied fastp trimming at Q25, assembled clones with MiXCR and retained in-frame beta chains. Rows are unified per CDR3 protein, each entry keeping the most common DNA and genes. These V and J calls derive from TCRdb rather than the authors' analysis. This sample is represented by roughly 500,000 distinct CDR3 sequences; approximately 44% of them were singletons. The ten largest clones add up to over 15% of the sample.

The data were obtained in a study of T cells in Graves' hyperthyroidism and ophthalmopathy (dated by TCRdb to between 2017 and 2020). Study-level background: To identify distinguishing TCR V-J signatures, a discovery cohort of 100 patients was used, comprising 40 to 45 with Graves' ophthalmopathy and roughly 60 with stable Graves' hyperthyroidism. After sampling, hyperthyroidism patients received methimazole starting at 30 mg daily, and ophthalmopathy patients received high-dose intravenous methylprednisolone. Prospective prediction of ophthalmopathy was tested in an independent validation cohort consisting of some 20 hyperthyroidism patients and approximately 16 patients who later progressed to ophthalmopathy. The 95 to 100 discovery patients were randomly divided into training and test sets at a 7:3 ratio. According to the paper, TCR Vbeta CDR3 sequencing was carried out on 120 to 150 peripheral blood samples, which came from under 50 ophthalmopathy, approximately 72 hyperthyroidism and roughly 17 progressor patients. In several Graves' hyperthyroidism patients, the study also compared T-cell repertoires from thyroid tissue with T-cell repertoires from blood. Findings and caveats that apply to the study as a whole: Most expanded thyroid clonotypes (frequency above 0.001) were also found in blood, which suggests that blood repertoires may mirror thyroid immune responses. In validation, the model predicted progression to ophthalmopathy a median of 6.5 months before onset, with roughly 71% sensitivity and 72.22% specificity. No statistical method was used to set the sample size in advance, and investigators knew the group allocation. In cross-validation, a model built on a 13 V-J signature told ophthalmopathy apart from stable hyperthyroidism with 85% to 90% sensitivity and approximately 81% specificity, and in testing the same model reached 80%/75%.

Patients with uncontrolled infections, other autoimmune diseases, pregnancy or lactation were excluded. Diagnoses were established on the basis of clinical symptoms, serum thyroxine and TRAb, thyroid ultrasound, and orbital computed tomography. Total RNA was extracted with Trizol reagent, and quality was checked on an Agilent 2100 Bioanalyzer. Reading from cysteine to phenylalanine, the CDR3 counts 16 amino acids. Only CDR3 DNA remains: 48 bases, in frame from the first base. V loses 6 bases at its end and J loses 3 bases; junction bases beyond the gene matches: 9. Recombination joined TRBV12-3 or TRBV12-4 with TRBJ1-3, with 9 bases aligning to TRBD1. This TCR derives from an adult woman with Graves' disease, either hyperthyroidism or ophthalmopathy (not recorded which). Input material: peripheral blood or thyroid tissue (not recorded which). The bases are TGTGCCAGCAGGGTGGAACAGGGGGCTGATGGAAACACCATATATTTT. It translates as CASRVEQGADGNTIYF.